Listed below are T cell receptor beta chains from one sample, sequenced in a study of OX40 agonist ivuxolimab in advanced cancers. Libraries were prepared by immunoSEQ multiplex PCR; TCRdb keeps only in-frame clonotypes and omits some of them. The top ten clones hold around 2.4% of a sample with 45,000 to 65,000 clones, nearly 80% of them seen once. The sample in question was CD4+ or CD8+ T cells sorted from blood, obtained in a trial of the OX40 agonist ivuxolimab. These receptors were collected from an adult with an advanced solid tumor such as melanoma, head and neck, liver or kidney cancer. Each CDR3 is given with its conserved first and last residue. The order of the fields is D gene, V gene, J gene, clone size, CDR3 protein, CDR3 DNA. The D gene is left open where the match is weak. Size values are once, few and many counts, or a class for expanded clones, and some rows have none.

>.|TRBV6-5|TRBJ2-3|.
CASSYSDFTDTQYF
TGTGCCAGCAGTTACTCAGACTTTACAGATACGCAGTATTTT
>.|TRBV7-3|TRBJ2-5|.
CASSFSETQYF
TGTGCCAGCAGCTTTTCGGAGACCCAGTACTTC
>.|TRBV10-2|TRBJ1-5|.
CASRRGDSNQPQHF
TGCGCCAGCAGGCGGGGAGATAGCAATCAGCCCCAGCATTTT
>TRBD1|TRBV18|TRBJ1-2|.
CASSPIEAGGYGYTF
TGTGCCAGCTCACCAATCGAGGCAGGGGGCTATGGCTACACCTTC
>TRBD2|TRBV2|TRBJ2-3|.
CASRRTSGNGDTQYF
TGTGCCAGCAGACGGACTAGCGGGAATGGGGATACGCAGTATTTT
>TRBD1|TRBV28|TRBJ1-2|.
CASSFSTGGAGGYTF
TGTGCCAGCAGTTTTAGTACAGGGGGCGCTGGGGGCTACACCTTC
>.|TRBV27|TRBJ1-6|.
CASPCLSSYNSPLHF
TGTGCCAGCCCATGTTTGAGCTCCTATAATTCACCCCTCCACTTT
>TRBD1|TRBV6-6|TRBJ2-3|.
CASREPGTGTQNTQYF
TGTGCCAGCAGGGAACCAGGGACAGGGACACAGAATACGCAGTATTTT
>.|TRBV18|TRBJ2-7|.
CASSPNLDTYEQYF
TGTGCCAGCTCACCTAACCTCGACACTTACGAGCAGTACTTC
>TRBD2|TRBV28|TRBJ2-2|once
CASSLIGGSNTGELFF
TGTGCCAGCAGTTTAATCGGGGGGTCGAACACCGGGGAGCTGTTTTTT
>.|TRBV7-6|TRBJ1-5|few
CASSLAEDQPQHF
TGTGCCAGCAGCTTAGCGGAGGATCAGCCCCAGCATTTT
>.|TRBV4-1|TRBJ2-1|.
CASSQDLAGARISSYNEQFF
TGCGCCAGCAGCCAAGATTTGGCGGGGGCCCGCATCAGCTCCTACAATGAGCAGTTCTTC
>.|TRBV7-9|TRBJ2-2|once
CASSPGHPGTGELFF
TGTGCCAGCAGCCCGGGACACCCGGGCACCGGGGAGCTGTTTTTT
>.|TRBV14|TRBJ2-1|.
CASSTGSAAGYNEQFF
TGTGCCAGCAGCACAGGGTCCGCAGCAGGATACAATGAGCAGTTCTTC
>.|TRBV6-5|TRBJ1-6|.
CASSYSEEGWSPLHF
TGTGCCAGCAGTTACTCAGAAGAGGGTTGGTCACCCCTCCACTTT
>TRBD1|TRBV6-6|TRBJ1-4|.
CASRSGGEKLFF
TGTGCCAGCAGATCAGGGGGTGAAAAACTGTTTTTT
>.|TRBV2|TRBJ2-2|.
CASSERGGGNTGELFF
TGTGCCAGCAGTGAAAGGGGCGGAGGGAACACCGGGGAGCTGTTTTTT
>.|TRBV5-1|TRBJ1-4|.
CASSFGRPNEKLFF
TGCGCCAGCAGCTTTGGTAGACCTAATGAAAAACTGTTTTTT
>.|TRBV6-6|TRBJ2-7|.
CASRKSGGVRYEQYF
TGTGCCAGCAGAAAATCGGGGGGCGTTCGCTACGAGCAGTACTTC
>TRBD1|TRBV5-6|TRBJ1-1|.
CASSPGTGDTEAFF
TGTGCCAGCAGCCCTGGGACAGGGGACACTGAAGCTTTCTTT
>.|TRBV7-9|TRBJ1-2|few
CASSLASRGQGFSNYGYTF
TGTGCCAGCAGCTTAGCTTCCCGTGGGCAGGGATTCTCTAACTATGGCTACACCTTC
>.|TRBV19|TRBJ2-2|.
CASSPSKMANTGELFF
TGTGCCAGTAGCCCCTCTAAAATGGCGAACACCGGGGAGCTGTTTTTT
>.|TRBV2|TRBJ1-1|medium-sized
CASSEASVRAFF
TGTGCCAGCAGTGAAGCTTCAGTCCGGGCTTTCTTT
>.|TRBV28|TRBJ1-2|once
CASSSRLTPLYGYTF
TGTGCCAGCAGTTCTCGCCTGACACCTCTCTATGGCTACACCTTC
>TRBD2|TRBV7-9|TRBJ2-2|once
CASSLRTSDTGELFF
TGTGCCAGCAGCTTAAGGACTAGCGACACCGGGGAGCTGTTTTTT
>TRBD1|TRBV4-1|TRBJ2-5|.
CASSPQGDWGLETQYF
TGCGCCAGCAGCCCTCAGGGGGATTGGGGGCTGGAGACCCAGTACTTC
>.|TRBV5-1|TRBJ2-3|.
CASSLGSMGTDTQYF
TGCGCCAGCAGCTTGGGCAGTATGGGCACAGATACGCAGTATTTT
>TRBD2|TRBV7-3|TRBJ2-1|.
CASSPFAGGSDNEQFF
TGTGCCAGCAGCCCCTTTGCGGGAGGCTCCGACAATGAGCAGTTCTTC
>.|TRBV6-5|TRBJ2-3|few
CASSYSIGMDTQYF
TGTGCCAGCAGTTACTCGATTGGGATGGATACGCAGTATTTT
>.|TRBV11-2|TRBJ1-6|few
CASSLVSQGGSPLHF
TGTGCCAGCAGCTTAGTGTCTCAGGGAGGTTCACCCCTCCACTTT
>.|TRBV19|TRBJ2-7|.
CASSPQRTVLTYEQYF
TGTGCCAGTAGCCCCCAAAGGACGGTCCTAACCTACGAGCAGTACTTC
>TRBD2|TRBV19|TRBJ2-1|.
CASSIGASGGDYNEQFF
TGTGCCAGTAGTATAGGGGCTAGCGGGGGGGACTACAATGAGCAGTTCTTC
>.|TRBV9|TRBJ2-5|.
CASSVHPGTETQYF
TGTGCCAGCAGCGTACACCCGGGTACCGAGACCCAGTACTTC
>TRBD1|TRBV5-4|TRBJ2-5|.
CASSLALGQQETQYF
TGTGCCAGCAGCTTGGCCTTGGGACAGCAAGAGACCCAGTACTTC
>.|TRBV25-1|TRBJ1-6|.
CASSERSSTSYNSPLHF
TGTGCCAGCAGTGAAAGGAGTTCTACGAGCTATAATTCACCCCTCCACTTT
>TRBD1|TRBV19|TRBJ1-5|.
CASSSGQVNSNQPQHF
TGTGCCAGTAGTTCGGGACAGGTGAATAGCAATCAGCCCCAGCATTTT
>TRBD1|TRBV6-5|TRBJ2-1|.
CASSYDPQGAYNEQFF
TGTGCCAGCAGTTACGACCCTCAGGGGGCCTACAATGAGCAGTTCTTC
>.|TRBV28|TRBJ1-5|.
CASIGPRRQPQHF
TGTGCCAGCATAGGTCCCCGGCGTCAGCCCCAGCATTTT
>.|TRBV7-9|TRBJ2-7|.
CASSLKAYEQYF
TGTGCCAGCAGCTTAAAAGCGTACGAGCAGTACTTC
>TRBD2|TRBV7-8|TRBJ2-1|.
CASSLVGALAGLYNEQFF
TGTGCCAGCAGCTTAGTCGGAGCCCTAGCGGGGCTGTACAATGAGCAGTTCTTC